The clone carrying this T cell receptor (beta chain) was counted ten times or more. Its antigen is as yet unknown. These data are taken from a study of T cells in Graves' hyperthyroidism and ophthalmopathy. Notes on the study in general: Clonotypes that were expanded in thyroid above 0.001 mostly appeared in blood too.

This CDR3 comprises 15 residues. CDR1 is SGHAT, CDR2 FQDESV, per germline (reference sequence). V was trimmed by 4 bases and J by 5 bases, leaving 17 bases between them. In the ophthalmopathy cohort, Clinical Activity Score was at least 3, NOSPECS grade at least 4, and duration under 3 months. There were TCR beta CDR3 regions amplified from RNA transcripts. The TCR CDR3 first-round RT-PCR relied on the HTBI primer set. One entry per CDR3 protein, called by TCRdb with MiXCR from the multiplex PCR reads. This table holds approximately 400,000 distinct CDR3 sequences, about 14% found once. The receptor was isolated from a man aged 45 to 65 with Graves' ophthalmopathy. Sequenced input: blood. This sequence joins TRBV11-1 and TRBJ1-2; D may be TRBD1 (5 bases). CDR3 coding DNA: TGTGCCAGCAGCTCTCTCCTGGACAACGGATATGGCTACACCTTC. Encoded protein: CASSSLLDNGYGYTF.